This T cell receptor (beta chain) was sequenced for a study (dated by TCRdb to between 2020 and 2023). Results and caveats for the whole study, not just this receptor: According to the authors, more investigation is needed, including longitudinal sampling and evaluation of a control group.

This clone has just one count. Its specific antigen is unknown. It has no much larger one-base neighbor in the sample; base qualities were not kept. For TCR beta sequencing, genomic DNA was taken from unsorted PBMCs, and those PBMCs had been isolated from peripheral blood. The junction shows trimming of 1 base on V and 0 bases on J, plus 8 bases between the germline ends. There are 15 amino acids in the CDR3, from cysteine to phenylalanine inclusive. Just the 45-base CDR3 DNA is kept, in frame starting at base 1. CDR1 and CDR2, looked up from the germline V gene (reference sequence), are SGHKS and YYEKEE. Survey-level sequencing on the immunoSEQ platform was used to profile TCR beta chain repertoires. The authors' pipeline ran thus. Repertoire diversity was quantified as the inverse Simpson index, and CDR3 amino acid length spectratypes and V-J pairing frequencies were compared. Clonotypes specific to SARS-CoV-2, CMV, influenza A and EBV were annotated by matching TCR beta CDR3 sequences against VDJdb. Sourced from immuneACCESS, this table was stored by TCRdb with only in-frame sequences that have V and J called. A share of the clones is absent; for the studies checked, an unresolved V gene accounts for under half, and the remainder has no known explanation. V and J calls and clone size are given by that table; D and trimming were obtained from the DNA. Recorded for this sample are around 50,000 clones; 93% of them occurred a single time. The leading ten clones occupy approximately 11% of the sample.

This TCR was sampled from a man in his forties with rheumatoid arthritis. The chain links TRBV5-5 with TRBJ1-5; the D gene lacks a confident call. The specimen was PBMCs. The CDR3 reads CASSLRQTSNQPQHF. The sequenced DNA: TGTGCCAGCAGCTTGAGGCAGACTAGCAATCAGCCCCAGCATTTT.